This passage covers 12 T cell receptor beta chains from one sample sequenced in a study of cytotoxic CD8 clonotypes in ibrutinib-treated CLL. Profiled with immunoSEQ multiplex PCR; TCRdb holds only in-frame clones, not every one. The sample lists 250,000 to 350,000 clones, around 76% seen once, with around 5.1% in the top ten. This specimen consisted of PBMCs, obtained at disease progression, from a patient treated with ibrutinib. The receptors stem from a human donor with chronic lymphocytic leukemia.

This clone appeared a few times. This chain connects TRBV7-2 to TRBJ2-7; no clear D gene. Trimming left V 1 base short and J 2 bases short, with 12 bases between. Germline loops: CDR1 SGHTA, CDR2 FQGNSA. The CDR3 consists of 15 residues. The CDR3 spells CASSLEFTDTYEQYF. DNA of the CDR3: TGTGCCAGCAGCTTAGAATTTACAGACACCTACGAGCAGTACTTC.

This clone was picked up a small number of times. V usage is TRBV9 and J usage is TRBJ2-2; 10 nucleotides agree with TRBD2. The CDR3 runs to 17 residues. Germline V gives CDR1 SGDLS, CDR2 YYNGEE. V was clipped by 0 bases and J by 5 bases; unmatched bases: 7. For the CDR3, the DNA is TGTGCCAGCAGCGTAGCTAGCGGGAGCACCGGGACCGGGGAGCTGTTTTTT. Encoded protein: CASSVASGSTGTGELFF.

This clone appeared a few times. The rearrangement links TRBV25-1 to TRBJ2-1, with D tentatively TRBD2 (5 bases). Per germline, CDR1 MGHDK and CDR2 SYGVNS. The CDR3 has 15 amino acids. The V and J ends lost 3 bases and 9 bases respectively, with 18 bases between them. DNA for the CDR3: TGTGCCAGCAGTGACCCCTTCAGGACTGGTCGTGAGCAGTTCTTC. Protein sequence: CASSDPFRTGREQFF.

This clone was seen once. This chain uses TRBV5-4 with TRBJ2-7, with D unclear. CDR3 length equals 11 residues. The germline V gene has CDR1 SGHNT and CDR2 YYREEE (reference sequence). The CDR3 DNA reads as TGTGCGGCAGGTCGAGGCTACGAGCAGTACTTC. It translates to CAAGRGYEQYF.

The CDR3: CASSSPTSGYEQYF. The CDR3 bases are TGTGCCAGCAGCTCCCCGACTAGTGGCTACGAGCAGTACTTC. The chain joins TRBV5-6 to TRBJ2-7, with D maybe TRBD2 (6 bases). Trimming shortened V by 3 bases and J by 3 bases, and 13 bases separated the two germline ends. This CDR3 has 14 residues. CDR1 and CDR2 (germline): SGHDT, YYEEEE. Full variable domain (remainder filled in from reference TRBV5-6 and TRBJ2-7): DAGVTQSPTHLIKTRGQQVTLRCSPKSGHDTVSWYQQALGQGPQFIFQYYEEEERQRGNFPDRFSGHQFPNYSSELNVNALLLGDSALYLCASSSPTSGYEQYFGPGTRLTVT.

The rearrangement joins TRBV10-1 to TRBJ2-7, with 7 positions matching TRBD2. Looked up from germline, CDR1 is WNHNN and CDR2 is SYGVQD (reference sequence). The CDR3 is made up of 15 amino acids. The junction had 12 bases not matched to a gene; V was cut back by 7 bases and J by 3 bases. The chain's CDR3 is CASIGWSSGRYEQYF. The DNA of the CDR3 is TGCGCCAGCATCGGTTGGAGTAGCGGGCGCTACGAGCAGTACTTC.

This CDR3 reads CASSLGQGLSYTF. The CDR3 DNA follows: TGTGCCAGCAGTTTAGGACAGGGCCTCAGCTACACCTTC. V is TRBV27 and J is TRBJ1-2, with 8 bases fitting TRBD1. The junction had 5 bases not matched to a gene; V was cut back by 2 bases and J by 9 bases. The CDR3 has 13 residues. From germline, CDR1 is MNHEY and CDR2 SMNVEV (reference sequence).

The rearrangement uses TRBV21-1 and TRBJ1-1. TRBV21-1 is noted as a pseudogene. This CDR3 is built from 18 residues. CDR3 residues: CASSKRGTKYRMNTEAFF. For the CDR3, the DNA is TGTGCCAGCAGCAAACGAGGGACGAAGTACCGCATGAACACTGAAGCTTTCTTT.

The J gene is TRBJ1-5, the V gene TRBV6-5, with D uncertain. CDR1 is MNHEY and CDR2 is SVGAGI in the germline V gene. The CDR3 spans 15 residues. V lost 0 bases and J lost 4, with 10 bases in between. CDR3 loop: CASSYSPTENQPQHF. CDR3 sequence (DNA): TGTGCCAGCAGTTACTCTCCCACAGAGAATCAGCCCCAGCATTTT.

V and J are TRBV4-1 and TRBJ2-7, with 9 bases identical to TRBD1. This CDR3 is 16 amino acids long. V dropped 0 bases and J dropped 4; count of bases not matched to a gene: 7. Germline V gene lookup returns CDR1 MGHRA and CDR2 YSYEKL. CDR3 DNA: TGCGCCAGCAGCCAAGATCTGGGACAGGGTGGGTACGAGCAGTACTTC. This codes for CASSQDLGQGGYEQYF.

V and J are TRBV11-3 and TRBJ2-5; possible D gene TRBD1, 6 bases. The CDR3 has 13 amino acids. The V gene lost 8 bases and the J gene lost 0 bases, with 10 bases spanning the gap. Per the germline V gene, CDR1 is SGHNT and CDR2 is YENEEA. CDR3 loop: CASAQGHQETQYF. Written as DNA, the CDR3 is TGTGCCAGCGCACAGGGTCACCAAGAGACCCAGTACTTC. The variable domain in full, completed from reference TRBV11-3 and TRBJ2-5, reads EAGVVQSPRYKIIEKKQPVAFWCNPISGHNTLYWYLQNLGQGPELLIRYENEEAVDDSQLPKDRFSAERLKGVDSTLKIQPAELGDSAVYLCASAQGHQETQYFGPGTRLLVL.

V usage is TRBV19 and J usage is TRBJ1-6, with 7 bases lining up with TRBD1. The CDR3 contains 14 residues. Germline V lookup: CDR1 LNHDA, CDR2 SQIVND (reference sequence). The V gene end was trimmed by 5 bases and the J gene end by 4 bases; junction bases not matched to a gene: 2. This CDR3 is CASSLGQYNSPLHF. The CDR3 nucleotides read TGTGCCAGTAGTCTGGGACAGTATAATTCACCCCTCCACTTT.